Listed here are 24 T cell receptor beta chains from one sample, sequenced in a study of T cells in Graves' hyperthyroidism and ophthalmopathy. RNA transcripts yielded amplified TCR beta CDR3 regions. The HTBI primer set served for first-round RT-PCR of the TCR CDR3. TCRdb ran MiXCR on the multiplex PCR reads and lists one entry per CDR3 protein. The repertoire holds about 270,000 distinct CDR3 sequences, with 20% to 25% as singletons. Sequencing was done on a sample of blood. The receptors here all came from a young man with Graves' ophthalmopathy.

This clonotype has more than one count but fewer than ten. The chain carries TRBV5-1 and TRBJ1-1; 7 bases line up with TRBD1. Trimming removed 5 bases from V and 0 bases from J; junction bases left unmatched: 7. The length of the CDR3 is 15 residues. CDR1 SGHRS and CDR2 YFSETQ come from the germline V gene. The CDR3 spells CASRPTGRMNTEAFF. CDR3 DNA: TGCGCCAGCAGACCGACAGGGAGGATGAACACTGAAGCTTTCTTT.

This clonotype was recorded many times. This chain links TRBV11-2 with TRBJ2-7, with D uncertain. The ends were cut back, 5 bases at V and 0 bases at J, with 14 bases in the middle. The CDR3 runs to 15 residues. The germline V gene encodes CDR1 SGHAT and CDR2 FQNNGV. The CDR3 DNA reads as TGTGCCAGCAGCCCCGGTGTGTGGGGCTCCTACGAGCAGTACTTC. Protein product: CASSPGVWGSYEQYF.

In its sample, this clonotype was seen a few times. The chain has TRBV10-3 and TRBJ2-1; 7 bases match TRBD2. J gave up 8 bases and V 6 bases, and 7 bases lay outside the gene matches. Per germline, CDR1 ENHRY and CDR2 SYGVKD. This CDR3 has 13 residues. The CDR3: CAISWDYSDEQFF. For the CDR3, the DNA is TGTGCCATCAGCTGGGACTATTCGGATGAGCAGTTCTTC.

The chain recombines TRBV12-3 or TRBV12-4 with TRBJ1-2, with D hard to call. The CDR3 length is 12 residues. Trimming left V 6 bases short and J 6 bases short, with 11 bases between. CDR3 sequence (DNA): TGTGCCAGCAGCATATACGGGGATGGCTACACCTTC. Its translation is CASSIYGDGYTF.

Only a few counts were recorded for this clonotype. The CDR3 here is CASSLEAGNTEAFF. The CDR3 DNA is TGTGCCAGCAGCTTAGAGGCGGGGAACACTGAAGCTTTCTTT. The V and J genes are TRBV11-2 and TRBJ1-1; no firm D call. V was cut by 0 bases and J by 1 base, with 6 bases left in between. Germline V gene data show CDR1 as SGHAT and CDR2 as FQNNGV. The CDR3 spans 14 residues.

This clonotype was recorded at least ten times. This chain connects TRBV28 to TRBJ1-6; the D gene is possibly TRBD1 (5 bases). Germline V gives CDR1 MDHEN, CDR2 SYDVKM. The CDR3 totals 13 residues. V was clipped by 7 bases and J by 9 bases, with 13 bases between them. CDR3 DNA sequence: TGTGCCAGCATGCGGGGCGTGGGTTCACCCCTCCACTTT. Its translation is CASMRGVGSPLHF.

The chain employs TRBV5-1 and TRBJ2-1; 11 nucleotides align to TRBD2. The CDR3 totals 16 residues. CDR1 is SGHRS and CDR2 is YFSETQ in the germline V gene. Germline trimming cut 2 bases from V and 3 bases from J; bases unmatched to any gene: 4. CDR3 region: CASSFIAGGHYNEQFF. In DNA form, the CDR3 reads TGCGCCAGCAGCTTTATAGCGGGAGGGCACTACAATGAGCAGTTCTTC.

The V and J genes are TRBV19 and TRBJ2-2; TRBD2 aligns across 15 bases. The CDR3 loop spans 15 amino acids. V lost 5 bases, J lost 6 bases, and 1 base stayed unmatched. The germline CDR1 and CDR2 sequences are LNHDA and SQIVND (reference sequence). CDR3 in amino acids: CASSWTSGRAGELFF. In nucleotides, the CDR3 is TGTGCCAGTAGTTGGACTAGCGGGAGGGCCGGGGAGCTGTTTTTT.

This clonotype was recorded many times. V is TRBV7-2 and J is TRBJ1-2; D might be TRBD1 (6 bases). The CDR3 length is 14 residues. Germline CDR1 reads SGHTA; CDR2 reads FQGNSA. Trimming left V 4 bases short and J 8 bases short, with 17 bases between. This CDR3 reads CASSSSGTFGGYTF. For the CDR3, the DNA is TGTGCCAGCAGCTCATCCGGGACATTCGGAGGCTACACCTTC.

This clonotype was observed a handful of times. One junction end does not reproduce the germline sequence, and a read error may be involved. The gene calls are TRBV7-7 and TRBJ2-2; 7 nucleotides match TRBD1. The CDR3 contains 14 residues. Germline CDR1 is SSHAT and CDR2 is FNYEAQ (reference sequence). The CDR3 protein is CASSQLTGDGELFF. CDR3 DNA: TGTGCTAGCAGCCAGCTTACAGGGGACGGGGAGCTGTTTTTT. Full variable domain (rest looked up from reference TRBV7-7 and TRBJ2-2): GAGVSQSPRYKVTKRGQDVTLRCDPISSHATLYWYQQALGQGPEFLTYFNYEAQPDKSGLPSDRFSAERPEGSISTLTIQRTEQRDSAMYRCASSQLTGDGELFFGEGSRLTVL.

V is TRBV6-1 and J is TRBJ2-7; 7 bases fit TRBD2. The germline V gene has CDR1 MNHNS and CDR2 SASEGT. The J segment lost 2 bases and the V segment lost 0 bases, leaving 4 bases of the junction unmatched. CDR3 size: 15 residues. In nucleotides, the CDR3 is TGTGCCAGCAGTGAAGCTCCCGGGACTACCTACGAGCAGTACTTC. This translates into CASSEAPGTTYEQYF.

V gene TRBV7-9 combines with J gene TRBJ2-1; 9 bases are shared with TRBD1. This CDR3 is 15 amino acids long. Trimming removed 7 bases from V and 4 bases from J; junction bases left unmatched: 8. Germline CDR1 reads SEHNR; CDR2 reads FQNEAQ (reference sequence). CDR3 coding DNA: TGTGCCAGCAACTCCCGGGGACAGGGTTACAATGAGCAGTTCTTC. This encodes CASNSRGQGYNEQFF.

To note about this clonotype: This sequence may be a read error, since a much larger clone differs from it by one base. The chain combines TRBV2 with TRBJ2-3, with D maybe TRBD1 (5 bases). The CDR3 loop spans 11 amino acids. Trimming took 10 bases from V and 7 from J, leaving 12 bases between them. From germline, CDR1 is SNHLY and CDR2 FYNNEI. DNA of the CDR3: TGTGCCACCAGGGTGGCAAATACGCAGTATTTT. The encoded protein is CATRVANTQYF.

This clonotype was seen at least ten times. The chain employs TRBV11-2 and TRBJ2-1; no reliable D call. The CDR3 spans 16 residues. Trimming left V 5 bases short and J 6 bases short, with 20 bases between. CDR1 and CDR2 from the germline V gene are SGHAT and FQNNGV. The CDR3 region is CASSRSLAGNFNEQFF. The CDR3 coding sequence is TGTGCCAGCAGCCGATCTCTGGCAGGAAACTTCAATGAGCAGTTCTTC. Full variable domain (rest looked up from reference TRBV11-2 and TRBJ2-1): EAGVAQSPRYKIIEKRQSVAFWCNPISGHATLYWYQQILGQGPKLLIQFQNNGVVDDSQLPKDRFSAERLKGVDSTLKIQPAKLEDSAVYLCASSRSLAGNFNEQFFGPGTRLTVL.

The chain uses TRBV18 and TRBJ1-6; the D gene is possibly TRBD1 (5 bases). Deletions cut 5 bases from V and 7 bases from J, with 15 bases between. The CDR3 sequence is 15 residues long. The V gene's germline CDR1 is KGHSH and CDR2 LQKENI. The CDR3 region is CASSSGTGPNSPLHF. CDR3 coding DNA: TGTGCCAGCTCATCCGGGACCGGCCCGAATTCACCCCTCCACTTT. The variable domain in full, completed from reference TRBV18 and TRBJ1-6, reads NAGVMQNPRHLVRRRGQEARLRCSPMKGHSHVYWYRQLPEEGLKFMVYLQKENIIDESGMPKERFSAEFPKEGPSILRIQQVVRGDSAAYFCASSSGTGPNSPLHFGNGTRLTVT.

This clonotype was observed at least ten times. The chain combines TRBV6-2 or TRBV6-3 with TRBJ2-3, with 9 nucleotides matching TRBD1. Losses at the gene ends were 8 bases for V and 3 bases for J; bases not matched to a gene: 9. CDR3 length: 15 amino acids. Germline lookup yields CDR1 MNHEY and CDR2 SVGEGT. CDR3 residues: CASRGTGKRTDTQYF. In DNA form, the CDR3 reads TGTGCCAGCCGGGGGACAGGGAAAAGGACAGATACGCAGTATTTT.

This clonotype was seen more than once but under ten times. The chain links TRBV12-5 to TRBJ2-3, with TRBD2 identical over 10 bases. CDR1 is LGHNT and CDR2 is FRNRAP in the germline V gene. This CDR3 is built from 15 residues. The V and J ends lost 7 bases and 2 bases, in that order; junction bases with no gene match: 6. The CDR3 loop is CASVSGRANTDTQYF. The CDR3 region has the DNA TGTGCTAGTGTAAGCGGGAGGGCTAACACAGATACGCAGTATTTT.

This clonotype was detected only a few times. The rearrangement uses TRBV29-1 and TRBJ1-2; D not certain. In germline, CDR1 is SQVTM, CDR2 ANQGSEA. Trimming removed 5 bases from V and 3 bases from J, with 7 bases in between. This CDR3 is 11 amino acids long. The CDR3 here is CSVSIDYGYTF. CDR3 DNA: TGCAGCGTTAGCATTGACTATGGCTACACCTTC.

V is TRBV7-9 and J is TRBJ2-2, with 13 bases identical to TRBD2. V lost 5 bases and J lost 6; bases outside the gene matches: 6. Germline V gene sequence: CDR1 SEHNR, CDR2 FQNEAQ (reference sequence). The CDR3 length is 16 residues. CDR3: CASSPGTSGTAGELFF. The CDR3 DNA is TGTGCCAGCAGCCCCGGGACTAGCGGGACGGCCGGGGAGCTGTTTTTT.

A few counts support this clonotype. CDR3 coding DNA: TGTGCCAGCAGCTTAAGGCCCGCGGATACCGGGGAGCTGTTTTTT. Protein product: CASSLRPADTGELFF. The chain employs TRBV7-8 and TRBJ2-2; D gene ambiguous. Germline CDR1 and CDR2: SGHVS and FQNEAQ. The CDR3 consists of 15 residues. V was pared by 2 bases and J by 5 bases, with 12 bases between.

The sample holds a few counts of this clonotype. This chain links TRBV30 with TRBJ2-1; 7 nucleotides agree with TRBD1. Trimming at V came to 4 bases and at J to 15 bases, leaving 9 bases not matched to a gene. This CDR3 is built from 11 residues. Germline V CDR1 and CDR2: GTSNPN, SVGIG (reference sequence). CDR3 DNA sequence: TGTGCCTGGATCGGACAGGCGCGTTGGTTCTTC. Translation gives CAWIGQARWFF. The variable domain in full, completed from reference TRBV30 and TRBJ2-1, reads SQTIHQWPATLVQPVGSPLSLECTVEGTSNPNLYWYRQAAGRGLQLLFYSVGIGQISSEVPQNLSASRPQDRQFILSSKKLLLSDSGFYLCAWIGQARWFFGPGTRLTVL.

This clonotype showed up many times. V usage is TRBV20-1 and J usage is TRBJ2-1, with 11 bases fitting TRBD2. Germline V lookup: CDR1 DFQATT, CDR2 SNEGSKA (reference sequence). CDR3 size: 15 residues. The V gene end was trimmed by 5 bases and the J gene end by 7 bases; junction bases not matched to a gene: 10. The CDR3 reads CSAPQGLAELNEQFF. The CDR3 nucleotides are TGCAGTGCTCCACAGGGACTAGCGGAGCTGAATGAGCAGTTCTTC.

This clonotype was seen more than once but under ten times. The rearrangement joins TRBV24-1 to TRBJ2-2; TRBD1 matches 7 bases. After removal of 1 base from V and 2 bases from J, the junction contained 15 bases not matched to a gene. Germline V gives CDR1 KGHDR, CDR2 SFDVKD. The CDR3 length is 20 residues. CDR3 DNA: TGTGCCACCAGTGATTTTCGCACCGGGACAGCACTTCGAAACACCGGGGAGCTGTTTTTT. It translates to CATSDFRTGTALRNTGELFF.

Notes on this clonotype: A much larger clone sits a single nucleotide away, making a read error possible. The chain recombines TRBV11-2 with TRBJ1-5, with D possibly TRBD1 on 5 matching bases. The CDR3 totals 15 residues. The germline V gene encodes CDR1 SGHAT and CDR2 FQNNGV. CDR3 sequence reads: CASSRDRRDNQPRHF. The CDR3 nucleotides read TGTGCCAGCAGCCGAGACAGAAGAGACAATCAGCCCCGGCATTTT.